Listed below are T cell receptor beta chains from one sample, sequenced in a study of identical twins. TCRdb re-called the 5' RACE reads with MiXCR, one entry per CDR3 protein. The data contain some 690,000 distinct CDR3 sequences, around 20% of them seen just once; the ten biggest clones take up roughly 4.3%. This same sample was also taken into another study, of T cells expressing NK-cell markers.

The material sequenced was PBMCs. These receptors all come from a woman aged 18-29 years in good health. CDR3s include the opening cysteine and the closing phenylalanine or tryptophan. Each record gives: V gene, D gene, J gene, clone size, CDR3 protein, CDR3 DNA. D genes are given only for firm matches. Not all rows give a size; the values are once, few, many and, for expanded clones, a class.

V: TRBV7-2
D: TRBD2
J: TRBJ2-1
size: NA
CDR3: CASSLMSGADNEQFF
DNA: TGTGCCAGCAGCTTAATGAGCGGGGCGGACAATGAGCAGTTCTTC

V: TRBV7-2
D: NA
J: TRBJ2-7
size: NA
CDR3: CASSLMGPSYEQYF
DNA: TGTGCCAGCAGCTTAATGGGGCCCTCCTACGAGCAGTACTTC

V: TRBV6-1
D: TRBD1
J: TRBJ1-2
size: few
CDR3: CASRAPGQGAGGYTF
DNA: TGTGCCAGCAGAGCACCGGGACAGGGGGCGGGTGGCTACACCTTC

V: TRBV30
D: NA
J: TRBJ1-1
size: few
CDR3: CAWSVSPNTEAFF
DNA: TGTGCCTGGAGTGTTTCACCAAACACTGAAGCTTTCTTT

V: TRBV7-2
D: NA
J: TRBJ2-1
size: NA
CDR3: CASSPRGTYGQFF
DNA: TGTGCCAGCAGCCCACGGGGAACATACGGGCAGTTCTTC

V: TRBV20-1
D: NA
J: TRBJ2-5
size: NA
CDR3: CSARFPGASVETQYF
DNA: TGCAGTGCTAGATTCCCGGGGGCTAGCGTGGAGACCCAGTACTTC

V: TRBV29-1
D: TRBD1
J: TRBJ2-1
size: few
CDR3: CSVYGTGKDNEQFF
DNA: TGCAGCGTCTACGGGACAGGGAAGGACAATGAGCAGTTCTTC

V: TRBV12-3/TRBV12-4
D: TRBD1
J: TRBJ1-2
size: NA
CDR3: CASSQLAIQGRNGYTF
DNA: TGTGCCAGCAGTCAACTGGCGATACAGGGGAGGAATGGCTACACCTTC

V: TRBV18
D: NA
J: TRBJ1-6
size: NA
CDR3: CASSPTSYSPLHF
DNA: TGTGCCAGCTCACCAACTTCCTATTCACCCCTCCACTTT

V: TRBV5-1
D: NA
J: TRBJ1-2
size: NA
CDR3: CASSSVAVGYGYTF
DNA: TGCGCCAGCAGCTCAGTAGCCGTCGGCTATGGCTACACCTTC

V: TRBV7-9
D: NA
J: TRBJ2-7
size: few
CDR3: CASSLDRDRYEQYF
DNA: TGTGCCAGCAGCTTAGACAGGGATCGGTACGAGCAGTACTTC

V: TRBV30
D: NA
J: TRBJ1-4
size: NA
CDR3: CAWLGAATNEKLFF
DNA: TGTGCCTGGCTCGGCGCCGCAACTAATGAAAAACTGTTTTTT

V: TRBV20-1
D: TRBD2
J: TRBJ2-1
size: NA
CDR3: CSAREFSGRALSRNEQFF
DNA: TGCAGTGCTAGAGAATTTAGCGGGAGGGCCTTATCTCGTAATGAGCAGTTCTTC

V: TRBV7-9
D: NA
J: TRBJ2-7
size: NA
CDR3: CASSPDGSGSYEQYF
DNA: TGTGCCAGCAGCCCAGACGGGAGTGGTTCCTACGAGCAGTACTTC

V: TRBV20-1
D: NA
J: TRBJ2-3
size: NA
CDR3: CSAVGDADTQYF
DNA: TGCAGTGCTGTGGGGGACGCAGATACGCAGTATTTT

V: TRBV9
D: TRBD2
J: TRBJ2-7
size: few
CDR3: CASSNNLAGSSYEQYF
DNA: TGTGCCAGCAGCAACAACCTAGCGGGAAGCTCCTACGAGCAGTACTTC

V: TRBV20-1
D: NA
J: TRBJ2-7
size: NA
CDR3: CSALDSEQYF
DNA: TGCAGTGCCCTAGATAGCGAGCAGTACTTC

V: TRBV6-2/TRBV6-3
D: NA
J: TRBJ1-1
size: few
CDR3: CASRIQGGTEAFF
DNA: TGTGCCAGCAGGATTCAGGGTGGCACTGAAGCTTTCTTT

V: TRBV20-1
D: NA
J: TRBJ2-7
size: NA
CDR3: CSSLPSFKNEQYF
DNA: TGCAGTTCCCTTCCCAGCTTTAAGAACGAGCAGTACTTC

V: TRBV15
D: NA
J: TRBJ2-3
size: few
CDR3: CATSRAVDTQYF
DNA: TGTGCCACCAGCAGGGCCGTGGATACGCAGTATTTT

V: TRBV20-1
D: NA
J: TRBJ2-5
size: few
CDR3: CSARGGSAQPPQETQYF
DNA: TGCAGTGCTAGGGGCGGCAGCGCGCAACCGCCACAAGAGACCCAGTACTTC

V: TRBV7-9
D: NA
J: TRBJ2-7
size: NA
CDR3: CASSPRGAGHNEQYF
DNA: TGTGCCAGCAGCCCCAGAGGGGCGGGTCATAACGAGCAGTACTTC

V: TRBV6-5
D: NA
J: TRBJ1-2
size: many
CDR3: CASRGARGYTF
DNA: TGTGCCAGCAGAGGGGCAAGGGGCTACACCTTC

V: TRBV6-4
D: TRBD2
J: TRBJ2-3
size: NA
CDR3: CASSEGTSGTDTQYF
DNA: TGTGCCAGCAGTGAAGGGACTAGCGGCACAGATACGCAGTATTTT

V: TRBV20-1
D: TRBD1
J: TRBJ2-1
size: NA
CDR3: CSARQGANEQFF
DNA: TGCAGTGCCAGACAGGGCGCGAATGAGCAGTTCTTC

V: TRBV3-1
D: TRBD1
J: TRBJ1-1
size: few
CDR3: CASSKDRLNTEAFF
DNA: TGTGCCAGCAGTAAGGACAGGCTGAACACTGAAGCTTTCTTT

V: TRBV10-3
D: TRBD2
J: TRBJ2-1
size: NA
CDR3: CAIGRTSGYNEQFF
DNA: TGTGCCATCGGCCGGACTAGCGGATACAATGAGCAGTTCTTC

V: TRBV6-5
D: NA
J: TRBJ2-1
size: NA
CDR3: CASSYSARSSYNEQFF
DNA: TGTGCCAGCAGTTACTCCGCGAGAAGCTCCTACAATGAGCAGTTCTTC

V: TRBV27
D: NA
J: TRBJ1-1
size: NA
CDR3: CASIPDVGNTEAFF
DNA: TGTGCCAGCATACCCGACGTTGGGAACACTGAAGCTTTCTTT

V: TRBV5-1
D: NA
J: TRBJ1-1
size: few
CDR3: CASSLVFGRGNTEAFF
DNA: TGCGCCAGCAGCTTGGTATTCGGCAGGGGAAACACTGAAGCTTTCTTT

V: TRBV20-1
D: NA
J: TRBJ2-1
size: many
CDR3: CSAHGQFDEQFF
DNA: TGCAGTGCCCATGGACAGTTCGATGAGCAGTTCTTC

V: TRBV7-2
D: NA
J: TRBJ1-4
size: few
CDR3: CASSPGVGSNEKLFF
DNA: TGTGCCAGCAGTCCAGGTGTTGGGTCTAATGAAAAACTGTTTTTT

V: TRBV13
D: NA
J: TRBJ2-3
size: few
CDR3: CASSGEGADTQYF
DNA: TGTGCCAGCAGCGGAGAAGGGGCAGATACGCAGTATTTT

V: TRBV20-1
D: TRBD2
J: TRBJ2-1
size: NA
CDR3: CSAREAGGLYNEQFF
DNA: TGCAGTGCTCGCGAAGCGGGGGGGCTCTACAATGAGCAGTTCTTC

V: TRBV27
D: NA
J: TRBJ2-2
size: few
CDR3: CASSPRRRAIPNTGELFF
DNA: TGTGCCAGCAGTCCTCGCCGGCGGGCAATACCGAACACCGGGGAGCTGTTTTTT

V: TRBV20-1
D: NA
J: TRBJ2-5
size: few
CDR3: CSAGKLGSPFQETQYF
DNA: TGCAGTGCTGGGAAATTGGGGTCCCCATTTCAAGAGACCCAGTACTTC

V: TRBV20-1
D: NA
J: TRBJ2-7
size: NA
CDR3: CSALQTGRSYEQYF
DNA: TGCAGTGCTCTCCAGACAGGTAGAAGCTACGAGCAGTACTTC

V: TRBV20-1
D: NA
J: TRBJ2-4
size: few
CDR3: CSARTQRNIQYF
DNA: TGCAGTGCTAGGACTCAGAGAAACATTCAGTACTTC

V: TRBV29-1
D: NA
J: TRBJ2-5
size: few
CDR3: CSVGGAVEETQYF
DNA: TGCAGCGTTGGCGGGGCGGTGGAAGAGACCCAGTACTTC

V: TRBV12-3/TRBV12-4
D: NA
J: TRBJ2-7
size: few
CDR3: CASSSLPTDTYEQYF
DNA: TGTGCCAGCAGTTCCCTACCCACCGACACCTACGAGCAGTACTTC

V: TRBV15
D: TRBD2
J: TRBJ2-3
size: NA
CDR3: CATSREFLSGATQYF
DNA: TGTGCCACCAGCAGAGAGTTCCTAAGCGGGGCTACGCAGTATTTT

V: TRBV10-3
D: NA
J: TRBJ1-2
size: few
CDR3: CAISVQAEFYGYTF
DNA: TGTGCCATCAGTGTACAGGCCGAGTTCTATGGCTACACCTTC

V: TRBV20-1
D: NA
J: TRBJ2-1
size: many
CDR3: CSAHPGEREQFF
DNA: TGCAGTGCCCATCCGGGCGAAAGGGAGCAGTTCTTC